This TCR beta chain is from a study of blood T cell repertoires in COVID-19. On the study more broadly: Donors in the United States, Italy and Spain gave samples during acute or convalescent COVID-19. Sample material is recorded as cDNA or gDNA derived from T cells, B-cell-depleted T cells, or PBMCs.

Trimming took off 6 bases at V and 3 bases at J, with 17 bases between the two ends. CDR3 size: 14 residues. Germline lookup yields CDR1 GTSNPN and CDR2 SVGIG (reference sequence). Authors' methods: Reference gene primer amplification gave nucleated cell count estimates. Libraries were prepared by immunoSEQ multiplex PCR; TCRdb keeps only in-frame clonotypes and omits some of them. Clonal size and the V and J genes are those of that table, whereas D and trimming came from the DNA. This sample has roughly 100,000 clones, with roughly three quarters found just once. Sample: peripheral blood. This TCR came from a woman older than 75 with acute or convalescent COVID-19. The chain uses TRBV30 and TRBJ1-1, with D tentatively TRBD1 (5 bases). The CDR3 loop is CACPAGGGHTEAFF. The CDR3 region has the DNA TGTGCCTGCCCCGCCGGGGGTGGGCACACTGAAGCTTTCTTT.